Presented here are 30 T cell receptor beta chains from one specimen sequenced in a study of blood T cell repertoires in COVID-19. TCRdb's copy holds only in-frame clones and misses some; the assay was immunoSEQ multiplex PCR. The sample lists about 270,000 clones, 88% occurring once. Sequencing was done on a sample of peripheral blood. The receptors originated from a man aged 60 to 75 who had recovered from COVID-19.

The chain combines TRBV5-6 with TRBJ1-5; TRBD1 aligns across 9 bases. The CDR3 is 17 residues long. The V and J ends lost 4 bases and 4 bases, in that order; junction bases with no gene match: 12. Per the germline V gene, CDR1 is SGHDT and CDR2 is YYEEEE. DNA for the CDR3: TGTGCCAGCAGCCCATGGGACAGGGATTTCAATAATCAGCCCCAGCATTTT. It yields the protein CASSPWDRDFNNQPQHF. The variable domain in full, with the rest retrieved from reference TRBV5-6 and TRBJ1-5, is DAGVTQSPTHLIKTRGQQVTLRCSPKSGHDTVSWYQQALGQGPQFIFQYYEEEERQRGNFPDRFSGHQFPNYSSELNVNALLLGDSALYLCASSPWDRDFNNQPQHFGDGTRLSIL.

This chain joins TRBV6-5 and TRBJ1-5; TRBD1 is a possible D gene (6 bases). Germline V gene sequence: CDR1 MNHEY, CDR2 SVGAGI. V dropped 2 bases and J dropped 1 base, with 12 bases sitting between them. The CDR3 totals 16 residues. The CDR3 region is CASSYKWGGSNQPQHF. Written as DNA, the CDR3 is TGTGCCAGCAGTTACAAGTGGGGGGGCAGCAATCAGCCCCAGCATTTT.

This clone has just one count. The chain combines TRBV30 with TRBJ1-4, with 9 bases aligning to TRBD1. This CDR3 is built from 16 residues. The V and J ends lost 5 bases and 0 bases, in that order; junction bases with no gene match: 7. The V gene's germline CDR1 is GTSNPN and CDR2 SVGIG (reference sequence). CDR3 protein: CAWYRTGATTNEKLFF. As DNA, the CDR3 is TGTGCCTGGTACCGGACAGGGGCCACAACTAATGAAAAACTGTTTTTT.

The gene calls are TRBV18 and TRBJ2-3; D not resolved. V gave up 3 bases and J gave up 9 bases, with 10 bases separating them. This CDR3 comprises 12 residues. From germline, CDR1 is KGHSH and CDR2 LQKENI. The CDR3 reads CASSPLSDTQYF. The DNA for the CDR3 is TGTGCCAGCTCACCGCTCAGCGACACGCAGTATTTT.

CDR3 coding DNA: TGTGCCAGCAGCTCCCCGGCCTACGAGCAGTACTTC. This sequence encodes CASSSPAYEQYF. The chain joins TRBV5-4 to TRBJ2-7; D is undetermined. The CDR3 is 12 residues long. Trimming removed 3 bases at V and 2 bases at J, with 6 bases between. The germline V gene has CDR1 SGHNT and CDR2 YYREEE (reference sequence).

The CDR3 reads CASRRQGYAEAFF. Written as DNA, the CDR3 is TGTGCCAGCAGACGACAGGGGTACGCTGAAGCTTTCTTT. J is TRBJ1-1 and V is TRBV5-5, with 8 nucleotides matching TRBD1. V was pared by 5 bases and J by 6 bases, with 6 bases of the junction left unmatched. The germline CDR1 and CDR2 sequences are SGHKS and YYEKEE (reference sequence). CDR3 length equals 13 residues.

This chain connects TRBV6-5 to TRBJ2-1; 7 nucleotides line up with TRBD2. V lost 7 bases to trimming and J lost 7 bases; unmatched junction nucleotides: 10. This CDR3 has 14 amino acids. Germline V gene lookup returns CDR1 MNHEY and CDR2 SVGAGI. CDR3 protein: CASTSGGGANEQFF. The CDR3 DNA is TGTGCCAGCACCTCGGGGGGAGGGGCAAATGAGCAGTTCTTC.

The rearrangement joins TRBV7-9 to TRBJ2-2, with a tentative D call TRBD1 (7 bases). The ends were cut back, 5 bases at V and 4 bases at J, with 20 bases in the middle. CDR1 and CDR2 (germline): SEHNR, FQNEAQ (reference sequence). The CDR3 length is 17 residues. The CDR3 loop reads CASSTPRGQGGTGELFF. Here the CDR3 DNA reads TGTGCCAGCAGCACACCTCGGGGGCAGGGGGGCACCGGGGAGCTGTTTTTT.

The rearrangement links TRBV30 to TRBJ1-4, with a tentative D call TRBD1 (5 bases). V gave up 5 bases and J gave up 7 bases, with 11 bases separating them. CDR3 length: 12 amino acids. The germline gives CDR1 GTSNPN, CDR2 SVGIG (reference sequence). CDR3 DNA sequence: TGTGCCTGGGGGACTTCCTCTGAAAAACTGTTTTTT. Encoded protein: CAWGTSSEKLFF.

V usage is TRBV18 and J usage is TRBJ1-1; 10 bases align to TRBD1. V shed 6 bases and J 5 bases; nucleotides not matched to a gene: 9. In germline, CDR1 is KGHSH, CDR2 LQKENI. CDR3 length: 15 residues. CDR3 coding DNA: TGTGCCAGCTCGAAAGACAGGGGGCGGGAAACTGAAGCTTTCTTT. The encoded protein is CASSKDRGRETEAFF.

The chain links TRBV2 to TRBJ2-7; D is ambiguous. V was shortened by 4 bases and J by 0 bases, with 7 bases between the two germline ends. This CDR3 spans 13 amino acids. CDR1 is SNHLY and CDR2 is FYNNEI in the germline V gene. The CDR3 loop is CASSGRSSYEQYF. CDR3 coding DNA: TGTGCCAGCAGTGGAAGGAGCTCCTACGAGCAGTACTTC.

The CDR3 reads CASSFGRQYNSPLHF. The CDR3 nucleotides are TGTGCCAGCAGCTTTGGGAGACAATATAATTCACCCCTCCACTTT. The chain has TRBV7-2 and TRBJ1-6; D unresolved. The V end lost 3 bases, the J end lost 4 bases, and 10 bases lay between the germline ends. The CDR3 runs to 15 residues. Germline V CDR1 and CDR2: SGHTA, FQGNSA. Full variable domain (outside the CDR3, taken from reference TRBV7-2 and TRBJ1-6): GAGVSQSPSNKVTEKGKDVELRCDPISGHTALYWYRQSLGQGLEFLIYFQGNSAPDKSGLPSDRFSAERTGGSVSTLTIQRTQQEDSAVYLCASSFGRQYNSPLHFGNGTRLTVT.

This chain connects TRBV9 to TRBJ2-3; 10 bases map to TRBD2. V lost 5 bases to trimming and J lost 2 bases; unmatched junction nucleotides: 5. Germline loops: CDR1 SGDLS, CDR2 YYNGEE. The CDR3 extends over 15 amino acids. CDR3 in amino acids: CASSPSGGVTDTQYF. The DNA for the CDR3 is TGTGCCAGCAGTCCGAGCGGGGGGGTCACAGATACGCAGTATTTT.

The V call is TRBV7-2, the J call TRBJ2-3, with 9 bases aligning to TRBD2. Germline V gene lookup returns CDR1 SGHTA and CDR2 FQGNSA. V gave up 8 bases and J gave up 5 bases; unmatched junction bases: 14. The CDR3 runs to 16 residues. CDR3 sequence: CASESPGTSKEDTQYF. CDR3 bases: TGTGCCAGCGAATCCCCCGGGACTAGCAAGGAAGATACGCAGTATTTT.

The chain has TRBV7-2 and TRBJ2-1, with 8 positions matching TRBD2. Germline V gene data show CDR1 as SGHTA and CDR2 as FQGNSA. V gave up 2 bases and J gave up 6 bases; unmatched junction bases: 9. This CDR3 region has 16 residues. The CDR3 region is CASSLRVRSGGNEQFF. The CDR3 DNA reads TGTGCCAGCAGCTTAAGAGTTAGGAGCGGGGGCAATGAGCAGTTCTTC.

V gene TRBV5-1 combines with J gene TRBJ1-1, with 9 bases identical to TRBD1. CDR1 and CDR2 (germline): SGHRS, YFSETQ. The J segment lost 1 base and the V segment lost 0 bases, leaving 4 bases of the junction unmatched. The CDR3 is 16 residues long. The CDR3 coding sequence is TGCGCCAGCAGCTTGGACAGGGGGCAAGGGAACACTGAAGCTTTCTTT. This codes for CASSLDRGQGNTEAFF.

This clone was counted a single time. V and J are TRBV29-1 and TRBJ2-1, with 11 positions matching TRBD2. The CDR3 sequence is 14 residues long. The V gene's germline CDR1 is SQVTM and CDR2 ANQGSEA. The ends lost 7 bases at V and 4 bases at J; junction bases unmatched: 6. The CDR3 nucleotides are TGCAGCGGTAAGACTAGCGGGATTTACAATGAGCAGTTCTTC. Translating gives CSGKTSGIYNEQFF.

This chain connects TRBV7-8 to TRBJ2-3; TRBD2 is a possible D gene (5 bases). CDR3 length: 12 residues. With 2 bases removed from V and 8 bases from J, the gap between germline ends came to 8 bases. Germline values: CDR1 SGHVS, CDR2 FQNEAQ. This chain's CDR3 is CASSLLAGTQYF. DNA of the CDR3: TGTGCCAGCAGCTTACTAGCCGGTACGCAGTATTTT.

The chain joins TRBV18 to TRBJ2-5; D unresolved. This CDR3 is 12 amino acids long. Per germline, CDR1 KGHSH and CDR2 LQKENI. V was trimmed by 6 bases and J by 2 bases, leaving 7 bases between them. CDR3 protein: CASSHSQETQYF. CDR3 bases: TGTGCCAGCTCCCACAGTCAAGAGACCCAGTACTTC.

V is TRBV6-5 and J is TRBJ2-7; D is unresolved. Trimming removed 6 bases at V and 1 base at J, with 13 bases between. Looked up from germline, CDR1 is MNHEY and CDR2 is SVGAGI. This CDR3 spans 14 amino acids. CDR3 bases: TGTGCCAGCAGACCTCGACTGCAATCCTACGAGCAGTACTTC. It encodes CASRPRLQSYEQYF.

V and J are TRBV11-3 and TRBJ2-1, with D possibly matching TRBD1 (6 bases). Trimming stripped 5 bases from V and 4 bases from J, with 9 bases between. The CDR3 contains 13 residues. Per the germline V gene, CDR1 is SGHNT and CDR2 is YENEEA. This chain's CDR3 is CASSRTAYNEQFF. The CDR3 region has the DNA TGTGCCAGCAGCCGGACAGCTTACAATGAGCAGTTCTTC.

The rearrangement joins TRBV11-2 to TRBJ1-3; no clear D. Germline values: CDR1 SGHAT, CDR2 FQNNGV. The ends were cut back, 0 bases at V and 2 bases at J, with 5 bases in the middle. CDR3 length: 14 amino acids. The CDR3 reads CASSLDPAGNTIYF. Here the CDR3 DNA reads TGTGCCAGCAGCTTAGATCCGGCTGGAAACACCATATATTTT.

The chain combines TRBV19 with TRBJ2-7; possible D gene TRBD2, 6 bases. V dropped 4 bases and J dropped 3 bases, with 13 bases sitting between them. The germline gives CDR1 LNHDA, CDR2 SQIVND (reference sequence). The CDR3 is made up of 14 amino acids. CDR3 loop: CASSTRDFNYEQYF. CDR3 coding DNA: TGTGCCAGTAGTACGAGGGACTTCAACTACGAGCAGTACTTC.

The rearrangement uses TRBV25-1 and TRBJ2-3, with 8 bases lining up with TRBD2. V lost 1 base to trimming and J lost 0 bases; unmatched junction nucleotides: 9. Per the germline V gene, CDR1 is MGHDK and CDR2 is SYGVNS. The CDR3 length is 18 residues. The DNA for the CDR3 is TGTGCCAGCAGTGAATTAGGGCGGGGGGCCTCTAGCACAGATACGCAGTATTTT. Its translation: CASSELGRGASSTDTQYF.

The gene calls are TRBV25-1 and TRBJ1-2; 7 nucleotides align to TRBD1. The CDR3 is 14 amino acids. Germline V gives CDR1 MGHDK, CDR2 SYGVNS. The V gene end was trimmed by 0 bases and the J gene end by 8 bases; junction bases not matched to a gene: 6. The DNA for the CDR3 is TGTGCCAGCAGTGAATACACAGGGGTACGGGGCTACACCTTC. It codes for CASSEYTGVRGYTF.

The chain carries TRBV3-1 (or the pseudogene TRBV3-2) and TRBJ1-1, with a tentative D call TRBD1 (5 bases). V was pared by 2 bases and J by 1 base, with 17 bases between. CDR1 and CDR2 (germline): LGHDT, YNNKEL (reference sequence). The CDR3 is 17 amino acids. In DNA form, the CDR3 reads TGTGCCAGCAGCCAAATCCATTTGGGCAGGGAGAACACTGAAGCTTTCTTT. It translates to CASSQIHLGRENTEAFF.

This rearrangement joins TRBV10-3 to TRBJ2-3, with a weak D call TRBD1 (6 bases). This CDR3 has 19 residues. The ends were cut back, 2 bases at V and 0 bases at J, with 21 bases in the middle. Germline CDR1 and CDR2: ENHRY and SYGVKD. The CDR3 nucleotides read TGTGCCATCAGTGAGGAGGGGGTGCCAAACCGGACTAGCACAGATACGCAGTATTTT. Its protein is CAISEEGVPNRTSTDTQYF.

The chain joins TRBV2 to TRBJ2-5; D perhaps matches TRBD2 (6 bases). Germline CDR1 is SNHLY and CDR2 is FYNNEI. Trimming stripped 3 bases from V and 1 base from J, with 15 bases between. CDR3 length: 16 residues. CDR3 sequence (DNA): TGTGCCAGCAGTGATCTAAGCGGGCCGCCCCAAGAGACCCAGTACTTC. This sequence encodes CASSDLSGPPQETQYF.

Here the CDR3 reads CASSLTGGLSHEQFF. The CDR3 DNA reads TGTGCCAGCAGCTTAACCGGGGGACTTTCCCATGAGCAGTTCTTC. The V call is TRBV7-3, the J call TRBJ2-1; TRBD2 might be the D (6 bases). The CDR3 sequence is 15 residues long. V was trimmed by 0 bases and J by 8 bases, leaving 14 bases between them. CDR1 and CDR2 from the germline V gene are SGHTA and FQGTGA.

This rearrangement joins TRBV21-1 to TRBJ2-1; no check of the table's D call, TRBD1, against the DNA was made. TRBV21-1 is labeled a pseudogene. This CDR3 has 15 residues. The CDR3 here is CASSKGGTGISEQFF. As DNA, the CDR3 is TGTGCCAGCAGCAAAGGAGGGACAGGGATAAGTGAGCAGTTCTTC.